This TCR beta chain was sequenced during a study of OX40 agonist ivuxolimab in advanced cancers. Study-level information: Patients were given ivuxolimab, an antibody that agonizes OX40 (CD134).

This CDR3 is built from 12 residues. Per germline, CDR1 SGHTA and CDR2 FQGNSA. V dropped 2 bases and J dropped 6 bases, with 7 bases sitting between them. This table comes from immunoSEQ multiplex PCR, and its TCRdb copy is limited to in-frame clones, with some not included. The sample has fewer than 85,000 clones, roughly nine tenths seen once. The sample in question was CD4+ or CD8+ T cells sorted from blood, obtained in a trial of the OX40 agonist ivuxolimab. This TCR was sampled from an adult with an advanced solid tumor such as melanoma, head and neck, liver or kidney cancer. The chain carries TRBV7-2 and TRBJ1-2; D is uncertain. The CDR3 DNA reads as TGTGCCAGCAGCTTAACGGCAGATGGCTACACCTTC. As protein: CASSLTADGYTF.